The 19 T cell receptor beta chains listed next were all sequenced from one sample in a study of blood T cells in healthy people across ages. Combining a sample-barcoded 5' primer with a J-beta primer mix, a second PCR ran for roughly 6 to 12 cycles. MiXCR, applied by TCRdb to the 5' RACE reads, yields one record per CDR3 protein. The table lists about 1,800,000 distinct CDR3 sequences, roughly 27% of them singletons. Sequencing was done on a sample of blood. The receptors originated from a woman aged 25 to 39 in good health.

The count of this clonotype is one. This sequence joins TRBV11-2 and TRBJ1-2, with a possible D match to TRBD1 (5 bases). Germline CDR1 reads SGHAT; CDR2 reads FQNNGV. CDR3 length: 15 amino acids. Trimming took 4 bases from V and 5 from J, leaving 17 bases between them. The CDR3 nucleotides read TGTGCCAGCAGCTCCGCCCGGATTCGACAGTATGGCTACACCTTC. Protein product: CASSSARIRQYGYTF.

The chain combines TRBV12-5 with TRBJ1-5; D perhaps matches TRBD1 (6 bases). Trimming stripped 5 bases from V and 1 base from J, with 21 bases between. Germline values: CDR1 LGHNT, CDR2 FRNRAP. The CDR3 consists of 18 residues. In DNA, the CDR3 is TGTGCTAGTGGTCCCGATCCAGGACAGAGCGTAAGCAATCAGCCCCAGCATTTT. Encoded protein: CASGPDPGQSVSNQPQHF.

This clonotype was counted between two and nine times. This chain connects TRBV25-1 to TRBJ2-7; D is undetermined. This CDR3 has 15 amino acids. Germline lookup yields CDR1 MGHDK and CDR2 SYGVNS. Trimming pared 3 bases from V and 2 bases from J, leaving 14 bases between. This CDR3 is CASSDSRMSPYEQYF. CDR3 DNA sequence: TGTGCCAGCAGTGATTCGCGGATGTCCCCCTACGAGCAGTACTTC.

As for this clonotype: This may be a read error, as it is one base from a much larger clone. The CDR3 reads CSATRGPGFGEQFF. The CDR3 coding sequence is TGCAGTGCTACTAGGGGACCCGGGTTTGGTGAGCAGTTCTTC. J is TRBJ2-1 and V is TRBV20-1; D assignment may be TRBD1 or TRBD2 (5 bases each). V lost 4 bases and J 9 bases, leaving 19 bases between the germline ends. This CDR3 contains 14 residues. Germline V lookup: CDR1 DFQATT, CDR2 SNEGSKA (reference sequence).

The chain employs TRBV12-3 or TRBV12-4 and TRBJ2-1; 13 bases are shared with TRBD2. V lost 6 bases and J lost 12; bases outside the gene matches: 11. CDR3 size: 15 residues. CDR3 protein: CASREGTSGVARQFF. In DNA form, the CDR3 reads TGTGCCAGCAGGGAAGGGACTAGCGGGGTTGCGCGGCAGTTCTTC.

This chain links TRBV5-1 with TRBJ2-7, with D maybe TRBD1 (6 bases). This CDR3 comprises 14 residues. The V and J ends lost 2 bases and 2 bases respectively, with 11 bases between them. Germline-derived CDR1 and CDR2 are SGHRS and YFSETQ. Here the CDR3 DNA reads TGCGCCAGCAGCTTAACAGGGTTCACCTACGAGCAGTACTTC. This encodes CASSLTGFTYEQYF.

The chain carries TRBV7-2 and TRBJ2-1; D gene uncertain. The germline V and J ends were trimmed by 2 bases and 9 bases, with 11 bases remaining between them. Germline assignment: CDR1 SGHTA and CDR2 FQGNSA. This CDR3 is built from 13 residues. The CDR3 region is CASSLQATAEQFF. DNA of the CDR3: TGTGCCAGCAGCTTACAGGCTACCGCTGAGCAGTTCTTC.

The chain recombines TRBV11-2 with TRBJ2-7; perhaps TRBD2 as D (5 bases). V was pared by 5 bases and J by 5 bases, with 16 bases between. This CDR3 is built from 14 residues. Germline assignment: CDR1 SGHAT and CDR2 FQNNGV. In DNA form, the CDR3 reads TGTGCCAGCAGCCCGGACTGGGCCCGTGACGAGCAGTACTTC. This encodes CASSPDWARDEQYF.

This clonotype was seen a few times. V is TRBV5-6 and J is TRBJ2-3, with 9 positions matching TRBD2. Looked up from germline, CDR1 is SGHDT and CDR2 is YYEEEE. Trimming took 0 bases from V and 2 from J; bases not matched to a gene: 7. The CDR3 loop spans 17 amino acids. The CDR3 here is CASSLEGRGGTTDTQYF. Written as DNA, the CDR3 is TGTGCCAGCAGCTTGGAGGGGCGGGGGGGCACCACAGATACGCAGTATTTT.

This clonotype was counted only a few times. The gene calls are TRBV7-9 and TRBJ1-1; no reliable D call. This CDR3 is built from 12 residues. The germline V gene encodes CDR1 SEHNR and CDR2 FQNEAQ (reference sequence). Trimming pared 1 base from V and 8 bases from J, leaving 8 bases between. The CDR3 loop is CASSLGSREAFF. Here the CDR3 DNA reads TGTGCCAGCAGCTTAGGGTCGAGAGAAGCTTTCTTT.

The chain recombines TRBV2 with TRBJ2-1, with 8 bases fitting TRBD2. CDR1 SNHLY and CDR2 FYNNEI come from the germline V gene. V shed 6 bases and J 8 bases; nucleotides not matched to a gene: 15. The CDR3 extends over 16 amino acids. This chain's CDR3 is CASRALAGLRPDEQFF. The CDR3 DNA sequence: TGTGCCAGCAGGGCTCTAGCGGGTCTCCGACCCGATGAGCAGTTCTTC.

The chain joins TRBV25-1 to TRBJ1-2; D gene unclear. V lost 3 bases to trimming and J lost 9 bases, with 8 bases between them. Per the germline V gene, CDR1 is MGHDK and CDR2 is SYGVNS. This CDR3 comprises 11 residues. The CDR3 here is CASSEDDSYTF. The CDR3 nucleotides read TGTGCCAGCAGTGAGGACGATAGCTACACCTTC.

J is TRBJ2-7 and V is TRBV6-5; D perhaps matches TRBD1 (6 bases). Germline CDR1 is MNHEY and CDR2 is SVGAGI. The V end lost 4 bases, the J end lost 4 bases, and 17 bases lay between the germline ends. The CDR3 consists of 15 residues. The CDR3, as DNA: TGTGCCAGCAGTTCTACCCAGGGGATTGGTTACGAGCAGTACTTC. This codes for CASSSTQGIGYEQYF.

The chain combines TRBV20-1 with TRBJ1-5; possibly TRBD1 for D (5 bases). Trimming took 6 bases from V and 6 from J, leaving 18 bases between them. Germline assignment: CDR1 DFQATT and CDR2 SNEGSKA (reference sequence). This CDR3 region has 14 residues. CDR3 coding DNA: TGCAGTGCGGGGCCCGGGGGGGTGGGTCAGCCCCAGCATTTT. Translated: CSAGPGGVGQPQHF.

This clonotype was seen once. A read error is possible here, since a much larger clone lies one base away. The J gene is TRBJ2-1, the V gene TRBV7-6, with D possibly matching TRBD2 (6 bases). This CDR3 region has 15 residues. CDR1 and CDR2 (germline): SGHVS, FNYEAQ. CDR3 sequence reads: CASSPNSGIVNERFF. The CDR3 nucleotides are TGTGCCAGCAGCCCCAATAGCGGCATCGTAAATGAGCGGTTCTTC.

The chain carries TRBV5-1 and TRBJ2-4; D remains unclear. The end of the DNA is better explained by TRBJ2-7, so the J call may be wrong. The germline V gene has CDR1 SGHRS and CDR2 YFSETQ. The CDR3 length is 12 residues. The CDR3 DNA sequence: TGCGCCAGCAGCTATTTTGGCGGCGAGCAGTACTTC. Amino acids: CASSYFGGEQYF.

This rearrangement joins TRBV29-1 to TRBJ1-1, with no clear D. The CDR3 is 11 residues long. Trimming removed 4 bases from V and 11 bases from J, with 14 bases in between. Germline CDR1 reads SQVTM; CDR2 reads ANQGSEA. In DNA, the CDR3 is TGCAGCGTTGGAACTACGGTGGGGGCTTTCTTT. It codes for CSVGTTVGAFF.

The V call is TRBV5-1, the J call TRBJ1-2; TRBD1 is a possible D gene (6 bases). This CDR3 is 14 amino acids long. In germline, CDR1 is SGHRS, CDR2 YFSETQ. Trimming pared 8 bases from V and 8 bases from J, leaving 22 bases between. CDR3 amino acids: CASTPEGGRGGYTF. The CDR3, as DNA: TGCGCCAGTACGCCAGAAGGGGGGCGCGGCGGCTACACCTTC. Full variable domain (remainder filled in from reference TRBV5-1 and TRBJ1-2): KAGVTQTPRYLIKTRGQQVTLSCSPISGHRSVSWYQQTPGQGLQFLFEYFSETQRNKGNFPGRFSGRQFSNSRSEMNVSTLELGDSALYLCASTPEGGRGGYTFGSGTRLTVV.

This sequence joins TRBV9 and TRBJ2-7; TRBD1 or TRBD2 may be the D gene (6 bases each). The CDR3 length is 15 residues. Germline lookup yields CDR1 SGDLS and CDR2 YYNGEE. V was pared by 4 bases and J by 7 bases, with 21 bases between. The CDR3 nucleotides are TGTGCCAGCAGCCAAGGGGGGACACCGGCGGATGAGCAGTACTTC. It codes for CASSQGGTPADEQYF. Drawing the rest from reference TRBV9 and TRBJ2-7, the complete variable domain is DSGVTQTPKHLITATGQRVTLRCSPRSGDLSVYWYQQSLDQGLQFLIQYYNGEERAKGNILERFSAQQFPDLHSELNLSSLELGDSALYFCASSQGGTPADEQYFGPGTRLTVT.